This TCR beta chain was identified in a study of blood T cell repertoires in COVID-19. Study context: The United States, Italy and Spain were the sources of the acute and convalescent COVID-19 samples. T cells, B-cell-depleted T cells, or PBMCs supplied cDNA or gDNA.

As originally analysed: The authors estimated nucleated cell counts from reference gene primer amplification. Some clones are missing from TCRdb's copy, which holds only in-frame ones; the method was immunoSEQ multiplex PCR. Clonal size and the V and J genes are those of that table, whereas D and trimming came from the DNA. There are under 150,000 clones in the sample; about 85% occur only once, and roughly 10% lies in the top ten. Trimming removed 5 bases from V and 2 bases from J; junction bases left unmatched: 8. The germline CDR1 and CDR2 sequences are KGHSH and LQKENI. This CDR3 comprises 15 residues.

The TCR was taken from a man aged 35-49 years with active or convalescent COVID-19. The sample taken for sequencing was peripheral blood. This rearrangement joins TRBV18 to TRBJ2-7, with 8 bases fitting TRBD1. CDR3 loop: CASSTGQGATYEQYF. The CDR3 nucleotides read TGTGCCAGCTCAACGGGGCAGGGGGCCACCTACGAGCAGTACTTC.